Included here is one T cell receptor beta chain sequence, with context. The antigen is undetermined. V was pared by 8 bases and J by 5 bases, with 9 bases between. Germline-derived CDR1 and CDR2 are ENHRY and SYGVKD. The CDR3 covers 11 residues. TCRdb's copy holds only in-frame clones and misses some; the assay was immunoSEQ multiplex PCR. The table includes fewer than 150,000 clones, roughly 87% detected once. This sample was included in a study of T cell responses to AZD1222 COVID-19 vaccine. Study-wide background: Second doses that came at about 4 or about 12 weeks were put together.

Findings and caveats of the study: Spike as a whole was targeted by vaccine-associated CD4 TCRs, dominant at 160-218 and 743-854. Just a handful of AZD1222 recipients tested seropositive at baseline. Every sample of the repertoires postdated the peak T cell response.

Here the sequenced sample was peripheral blood, taken on day 0 of AZD1222 vaccination. The clonotype comes from an adult in good health. The J gene is TRBJ1-2, the V gene TRBV10-3; D is undetermined. Here the CDR3 DNA reads TGTGCCATCCGGGCAGGATATGGCTACACCTTC. This sequence encodes CAIRAGYGYTF.